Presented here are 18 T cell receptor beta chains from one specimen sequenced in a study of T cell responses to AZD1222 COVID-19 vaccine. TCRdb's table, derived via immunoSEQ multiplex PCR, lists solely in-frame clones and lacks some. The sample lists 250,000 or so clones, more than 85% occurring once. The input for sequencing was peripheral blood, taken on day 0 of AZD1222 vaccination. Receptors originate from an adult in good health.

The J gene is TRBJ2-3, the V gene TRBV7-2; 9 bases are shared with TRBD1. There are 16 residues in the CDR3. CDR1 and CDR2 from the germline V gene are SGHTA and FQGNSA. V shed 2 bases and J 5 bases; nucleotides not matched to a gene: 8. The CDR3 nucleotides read TGTGCCAGCAGCTTAAATTCACAGGGGGCTGGAGATACGCAGTATTTT. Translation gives CASSLNSQGAGDTQYF.

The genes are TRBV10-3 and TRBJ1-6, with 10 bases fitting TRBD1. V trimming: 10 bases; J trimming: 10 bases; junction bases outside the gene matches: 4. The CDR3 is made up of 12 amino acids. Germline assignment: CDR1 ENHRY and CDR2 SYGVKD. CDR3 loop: CATGTGASPLHF. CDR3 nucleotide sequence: TGTGCCACCGGGACAGGGGCCTCACCCCTCCACTTT.

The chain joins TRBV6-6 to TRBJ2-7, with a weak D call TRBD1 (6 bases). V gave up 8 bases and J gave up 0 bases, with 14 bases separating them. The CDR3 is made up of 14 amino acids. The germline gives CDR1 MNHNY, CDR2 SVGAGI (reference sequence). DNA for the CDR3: TGTGCCAGCCGGGACACCCCGAGCTCCTACGAGCAGTACTTC. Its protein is CASRDTPSSYEQYF.

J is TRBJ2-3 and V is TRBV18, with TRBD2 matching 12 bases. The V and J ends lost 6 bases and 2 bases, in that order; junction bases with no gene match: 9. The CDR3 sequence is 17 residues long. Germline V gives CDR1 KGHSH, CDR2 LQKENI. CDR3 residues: CASSPGLAGINTDTQYF. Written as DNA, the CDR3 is TGTGCCAGCTCTCCAGGACTAGCGGGGATAAACACAGATACGCAGTATTTT.

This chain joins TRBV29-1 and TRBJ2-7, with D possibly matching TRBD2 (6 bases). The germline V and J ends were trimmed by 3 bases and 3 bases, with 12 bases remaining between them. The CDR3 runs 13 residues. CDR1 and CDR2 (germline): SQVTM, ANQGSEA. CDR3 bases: TGCAGCGTTGAGGTCGGGAGACGCTACGAGCAGTACTTC. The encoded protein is CSVEVGRRYEQYF.

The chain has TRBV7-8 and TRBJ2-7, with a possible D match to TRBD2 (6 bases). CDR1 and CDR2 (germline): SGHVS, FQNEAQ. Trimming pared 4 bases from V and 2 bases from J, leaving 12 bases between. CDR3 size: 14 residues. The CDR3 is CASSSYGGTYEQYF. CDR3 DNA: TGTGCCAGCAGCTCGTACGGGGGAACCTACGAGCAGTACTTC.

CDR3: CASSPVGGGRNQPQHF. The CDR3 bases are TGTGCCAGTAGTCCCGTTGGCGGGGGACGCAATCAGCCCCAGCATTTT. V gene TRBV19 combines with J gene TRBJ1-5; D perhaps matches TRBD1 (5 bases). The CDR3 is 16 residues long. In germline, CDR1 is LNHDA, CDR2 SQIVND (reference sequence). Trimming cost V 5 bases and J 2 bases, with 16 bases left between them.

The CDR3 region is CASSYKAGDEQYF. As DNA, the CDR3 is TGTGCCAGCAGTTACAAGGCGGGGGACGAGCAGTACTTC. This rearrangement joins TRBV6-2 or TRBV6-3 to TRBJ2-7; 7 bases are a match to TRBD2. Germline assignment: CDR1 MNHEY and CDR2 SVGEGT. CDR3 length equals 13 residues. With V trimmed by 2 bases and J by 5 bases, 3 bases remained unmatched.

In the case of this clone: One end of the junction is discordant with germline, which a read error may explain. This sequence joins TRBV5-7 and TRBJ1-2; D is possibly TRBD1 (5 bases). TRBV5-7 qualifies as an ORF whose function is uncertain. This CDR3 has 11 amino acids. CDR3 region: CASSLVGTFHF. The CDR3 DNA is TGTGCCAGCAGCTTGGTTGGGACTTTTCACTTC.

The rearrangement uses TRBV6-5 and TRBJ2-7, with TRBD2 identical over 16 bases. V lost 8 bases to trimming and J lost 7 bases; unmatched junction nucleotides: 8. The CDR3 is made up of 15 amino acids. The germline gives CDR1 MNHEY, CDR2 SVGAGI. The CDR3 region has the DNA TGTGCCAGCTCTCCCCCGGGACTAGCGGGAGGGGAGCAGTACTTC. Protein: CASSPPGLAGGEQYF.

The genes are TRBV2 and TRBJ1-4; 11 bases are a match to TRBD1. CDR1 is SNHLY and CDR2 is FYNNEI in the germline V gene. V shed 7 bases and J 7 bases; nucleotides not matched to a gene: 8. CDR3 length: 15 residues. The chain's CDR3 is CASNGQGAVSEKLFF. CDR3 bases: TGTGCCAGCAACGGACAGGGGGCGGTTAGTGAAAAACTGTTTTTT.

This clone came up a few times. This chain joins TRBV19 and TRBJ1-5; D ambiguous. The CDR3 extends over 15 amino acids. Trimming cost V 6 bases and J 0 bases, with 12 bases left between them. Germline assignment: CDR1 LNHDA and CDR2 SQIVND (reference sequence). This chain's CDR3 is CASRLGVNSNQPQHF. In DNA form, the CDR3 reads TGTGCCAGTAGACTCGGGGTCAATAGCAATCAGCCCCAGCATTTT.

The CDR3 DNA is TGTGCCAGCAGCCCCCGGGGGAAGAGTGGAAACACCATATATTTT. This sequence encodes CASSPRGKSGNTIYF. The chain links TRBV13 to TRBJ1-3; possible D gene TRBD1, 5 bases. The CDR3 covers 15 residues. In germline, CDR1 is PRHDT, CDR2 FYEKMQ (reference sequence). The V gene lost 5 bases and the J gene lost 3 bases, with 14 bases spanning the gap.

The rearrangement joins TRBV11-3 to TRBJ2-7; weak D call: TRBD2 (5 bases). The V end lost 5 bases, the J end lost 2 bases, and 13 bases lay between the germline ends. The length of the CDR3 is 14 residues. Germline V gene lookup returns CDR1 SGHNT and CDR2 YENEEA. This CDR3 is CASSRPPGTYEQYF. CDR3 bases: TGTGCCAGCAGCAGGCCCCCGGGAACCTACGAGCAGTACTTC.

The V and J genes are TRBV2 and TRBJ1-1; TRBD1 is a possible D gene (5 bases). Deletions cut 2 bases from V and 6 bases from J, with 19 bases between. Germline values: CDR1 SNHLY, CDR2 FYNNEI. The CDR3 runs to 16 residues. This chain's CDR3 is CASSEFLGTPDAEAFF. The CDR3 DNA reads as TGTGCCAGCAGTGAATTTTTGGGGACGCCGGACGCTGAAGCTTTCTTT.

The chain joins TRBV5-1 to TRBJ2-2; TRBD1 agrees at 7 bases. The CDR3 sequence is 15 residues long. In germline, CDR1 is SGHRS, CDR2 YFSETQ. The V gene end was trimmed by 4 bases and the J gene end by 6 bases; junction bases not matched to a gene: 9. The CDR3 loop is CASSAGTARPGELFF. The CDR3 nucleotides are TGCGCCAGCAGCGCAGGGACAGCGAGGCCCGGGGAGCTGTTTTTT.

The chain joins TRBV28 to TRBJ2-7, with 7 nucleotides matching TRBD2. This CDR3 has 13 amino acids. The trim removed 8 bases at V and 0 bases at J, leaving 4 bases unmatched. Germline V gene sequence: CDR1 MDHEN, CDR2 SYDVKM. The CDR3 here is CASGAGSSYEQYF. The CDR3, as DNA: TGTGCCAGCGGAGCGGGATCCTCCTACGAGCAGTACTTC.

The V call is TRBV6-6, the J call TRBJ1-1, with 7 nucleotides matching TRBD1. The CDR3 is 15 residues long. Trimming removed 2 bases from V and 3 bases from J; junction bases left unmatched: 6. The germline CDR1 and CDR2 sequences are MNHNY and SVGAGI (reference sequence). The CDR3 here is CASSYRGLGDTEAFF. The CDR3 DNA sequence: TGTGCCAGCAGTTACAGGGGGCTCGGGGACACTGAAGCTTTCTTT.